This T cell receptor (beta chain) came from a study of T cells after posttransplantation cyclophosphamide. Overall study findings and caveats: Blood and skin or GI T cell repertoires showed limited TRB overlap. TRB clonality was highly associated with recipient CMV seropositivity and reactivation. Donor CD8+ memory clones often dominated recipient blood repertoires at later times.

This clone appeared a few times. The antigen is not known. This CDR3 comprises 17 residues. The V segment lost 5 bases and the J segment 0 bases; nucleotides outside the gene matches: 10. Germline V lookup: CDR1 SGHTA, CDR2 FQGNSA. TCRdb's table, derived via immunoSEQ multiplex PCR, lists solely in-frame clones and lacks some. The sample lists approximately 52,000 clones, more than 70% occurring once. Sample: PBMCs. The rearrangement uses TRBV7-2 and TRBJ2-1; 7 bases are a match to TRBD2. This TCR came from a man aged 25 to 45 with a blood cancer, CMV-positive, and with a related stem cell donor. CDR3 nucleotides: TGTGCCAGCAGCCAACGACTAGCCCCTGCCTCCTACAATGAGCAGTTCTTC. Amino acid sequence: CASSQRLAPASYNEQFF.